The T cell receptor (beta chain) described here comes from a study of T cell repertoires in cytomegalovirus infection (dated by TCRdb to the late 2010s). Regarding the study in general: Donor HLA type was relevant to the analysis, because carriage of CMV infection together with the matching HLA type was indicated by public TCR beta signatures. Here is what the overall study found, with its caveats: The ex vivo response was dominated by HLA-C-restricted CMV-specific TCR beta clonotypes, which also provided the single most frequent clonotype in two of eight donors. Cumulative frequency of public TCR beta family members discriminated carriers of CMV infection plus the relevant HLA type in this cohort and an independent roughly 330-donor cohort.

Sequencer: Illumina HiSeq 1500. TCRdb's own reprocessing of the public reads used fastp at Q25 and MiXCR and kept productive beta chains. Each CDR3 protein gets just one entry, which takes the most common genes and DNA from the rows behind it. The sample includes 250,000 to 300,000 distinct CDR3 sequences, with over 15% observed a single time. Around half of the sample is held by the ten biggest clonotypes. In the case of this clonotype: This clone's antigen is unknown. Per-nucleotide qualities are absent, and no much larger clonotype sits a single base away.

From the germline V gene, CDR1 is SGDLS and CDR2 is YYNGEE. V is clipped by 6 bases and J by 5 bases, and the sequence between their germline boundaries is 18 bases long. The CDR3 runs 15 residues from the cysteine to the phenylalanine. The kept DNA is CDR3 alone, 45 bases in frame from the first base. Sample: CD8+ T cells from PBMCs. The V and J genes are TRBV9 and TRBJ2-1; D gene: possibly TRBD1, on 6 matching bases. This TCR was recovered from a human donor in good health (CMV status not recorded). Some clones in this sample may be carry-over from other donors' samples. The sequenced DNA is TGTGCCAGCAACCCCTCGCCAGGGGCGAACAATGAGCAGTTCTTC. Translation gives CASNPSPGANNEQFF.